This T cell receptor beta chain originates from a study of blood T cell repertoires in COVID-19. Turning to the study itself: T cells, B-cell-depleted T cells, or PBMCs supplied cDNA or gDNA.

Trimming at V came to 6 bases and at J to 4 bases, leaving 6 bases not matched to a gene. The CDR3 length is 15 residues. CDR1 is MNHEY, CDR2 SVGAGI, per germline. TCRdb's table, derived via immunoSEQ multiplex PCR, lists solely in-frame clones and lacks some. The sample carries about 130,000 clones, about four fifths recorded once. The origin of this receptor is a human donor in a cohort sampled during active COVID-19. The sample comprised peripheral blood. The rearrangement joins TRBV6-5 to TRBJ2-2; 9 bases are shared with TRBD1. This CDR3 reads CASRLQGATTGELFF. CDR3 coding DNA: TGTGCCAGCAGGTTACAGGGGGCGACCACCGGGGAGCTGTTTTTT.